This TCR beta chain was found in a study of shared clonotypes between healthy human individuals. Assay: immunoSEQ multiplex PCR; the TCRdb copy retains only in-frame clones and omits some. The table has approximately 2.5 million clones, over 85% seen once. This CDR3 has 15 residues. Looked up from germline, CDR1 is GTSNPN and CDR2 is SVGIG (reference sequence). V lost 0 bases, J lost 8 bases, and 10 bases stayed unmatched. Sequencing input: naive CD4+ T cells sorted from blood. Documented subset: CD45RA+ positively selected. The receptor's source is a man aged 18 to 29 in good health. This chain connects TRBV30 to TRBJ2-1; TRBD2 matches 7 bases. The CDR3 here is CAWSVRSSGTHEQFF. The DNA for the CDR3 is TGTGCCTGGAGTGTAAGGTCTAGCGGTACCCATGAGCAGTTCTTC.